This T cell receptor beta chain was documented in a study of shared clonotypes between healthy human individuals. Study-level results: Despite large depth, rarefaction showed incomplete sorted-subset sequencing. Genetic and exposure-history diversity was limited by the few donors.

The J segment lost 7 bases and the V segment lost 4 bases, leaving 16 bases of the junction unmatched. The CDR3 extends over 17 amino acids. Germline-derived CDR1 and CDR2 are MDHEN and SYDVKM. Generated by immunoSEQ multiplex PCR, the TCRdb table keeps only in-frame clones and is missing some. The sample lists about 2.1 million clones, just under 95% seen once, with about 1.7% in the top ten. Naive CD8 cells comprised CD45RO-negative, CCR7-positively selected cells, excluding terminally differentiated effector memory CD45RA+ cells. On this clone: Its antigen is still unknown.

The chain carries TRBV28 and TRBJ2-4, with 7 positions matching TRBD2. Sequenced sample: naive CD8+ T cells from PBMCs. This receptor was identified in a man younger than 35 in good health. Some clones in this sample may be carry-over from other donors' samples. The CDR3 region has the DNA TGTGCCAGCAGTTCGGGGTTCCGCCAGGCTAGCGGCAACATTCAGTACTTC. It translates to CASSSGFRQASGNIQYF. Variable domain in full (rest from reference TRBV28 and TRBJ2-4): DVKVTQSSRYLVKRTGEKVFLECVQDMDHENMFWYRQDPGLGLRLIYFSYDVKMKEKGDIPEGYSVSREKKERFSLILESASTNQTSMYLCASSSGFRQASGNIQYFGAGTRLSVL.